This T cell receptor beta chain is drawn from a study of T cells after posttransplantation cyclophosphamide (dated by TCRdb to the mid-2010s). Looking at the study overall: Using TRB sequencing, the study followed how the T cell repertoire reconstituted after myeloablative bone marrow transplantation in which posttransplantation cyclophosphamide served as GVHD prophylaxis. Because TRA and TRB clonality correlated tightly in fewer than 10 samples, the subsequent TCR analyses were limited to TRB only. TRB sequencing was also done on up to about 3 additional blood samples from 2 to 5.2 years after transplant in 3 patients, and on pretransplant blood from a handful of patients. Public TRB sequences were compared against a database of over 3,000 sequences linked to responses to pathogens, tumor antigens, self-antigens and alloantigens. Samples from under 40 PTCy-treated patients and 15 to 20 related bone marrow donors of those patients were subjected to antigen receptor sequencing. Blood from all 35 or so PTCy patients with 1-year posttransplant specimens was subjected to TRB sequencing.

Peripheral blood samples were provided by related bone marrow donors on the day of marrow donation. Mononuclear cells from peripheral blood and bone marrow were separated by Ficoll-Hypaque density centrifugation and then cryopreserved. This clone was seen only a few times. What antigen it recognizes has not been identified. The sample holds no much larger clone one base away, and base qualities are not on file. Genomic DNA was the input for TRB sequencing, which was run either with the immunoSEQ assay at survey resolution or with the hsTCRB kit. On the study's bioinformatics: The immunoSEQ software handled initial read processing, and the LymphoSeq R package was used for repertoire analyses. Clonality was computed as 1 minus normalized Shannon entropy, and a Gini coefficient was also calculated for each TRB dataset. To infer phenotypes in unsorted samples, TRB sequences from sorted subsets of the recipient or donor were mapped onto unsorted samples from the same recipient. What TCRdb holds here is the immuneACCESS table cut down to in-frame rearrangements. Part of the clones is not present; checked against another copy, under half of the missing clones reflect an unresolved V gene, and the others are unexplained. The V and J calls and clone size were taken over from that table, and D and trimming were inferred from the DNA. This sample comprises tens of thousands of clones, about 91% of them detected only once. Of the sample, 3% to 3.5% falls within the top ten clones.

General study outcomes and caveats: Across about 40 patients, TRB clonality was highly associated with recipient CMV seropositivity and CMV reactivation, and diversity in PTCy patients was similar to diversity in CNI/methotrexate controls. The TRB repertoires of T cells infiltrating skin or the GI tract showed only limited overlap with the TRB repertoires found in blood. At 1-2 months, donor-recipient similarity was low but rose over the first year, and the later blood repertoires were often dominated by donor CD8+ memory clones.

Sequenced input: PBMCs. This receptor was identified in a woman aged 45-60 years in good health and a related stem cell transplant donor.

The sequence in DNA is TGTGCCAGCAGCCCGATTGGCGAGACAGGCTCTGGAAACACCATATATTTT. Its protein product is CASSPIGETGSGNTIYF. The chain is made from TRBV11-2 and TRBJ1-3; a tentative D call is TRBD1 (6 bases match). CDR1 is given as SGHAT and CDR2 as FQNNGV, both from the germline V gene. The CDR3 holds 17 amino acids from the cysteine to the phenylalanine. Kept here is only the CDR3 DNA, which spans 51 bases and is read in frame from base 1. The germline ends are 17 bases apart after V is trimmed by 5 bases and J by 0 bases.